The 3 T cell receptor beta chains below all came from one sample that was sequenced in a study of regulatory T cells in long-lasting Graves disease. Time point defined: newly diagnosed GD, antithyroid drugs for less than 3 months. From RNA extracted from PBMCs, the TCR library was made. Through Arm-PCR of CDR3 regions and iRepertoire HTBI primers, TCR beta libraries were built. TCRdb recomputed calls from the multiplex PCR reads with MiXCR, one row per CDR3 protein. This table has 250,000 to 300,000 distinct CDR3 sequences, about 17% appearing once. These same records also appear under a second study, on T cells in Graves' hyperthyroidism and ophthalmopathy.

The specimen was peripheral blood mononuclear cells (PBMCs), collected at new diagnosis, from a patient treated with antithyroid drugs. The receptors were gathered from a woman aged 25-40 years with Graves disease.

The chain links TRBV25-1 to TRBJ1-1, with 7 bases matching TRBD1. The germline gives CDR1 MGHDK, CDR2 SYGVNS. The trim removed 8 bases at V and 0 bases at J, leaving 3 bases unmatched. The CDR3 is 13 amino acids. CDR3 DNA sequence: TGTGCCAGCCTACAGGGGATGAACACTGAAGCTTTCTTT. Its protein is CASLQGMNTEAFF. The entire variable domain, with the rest obtained from reference TRBV25-1 and TRBJ1-1, is as follows: EADIYQTPRYLVIGTGKKITLECSQTMGHDKMYWYQQDPGMELHLIHYSYGVNSTEKGDLSSESTVSRIRTEHFPLTLESARPSHTSQYLCASLQGMNTEAFFGQGTRLTVV.

This clonotype was counted a few times. The J gene is TRBJ2-2, the V gene TRBV6-1; D is unclear. Germline V gene lookup returns CDR1 MNHNS and CDR2 SASEGT. The CDR3 has 13 residues. V lost 2 bases, J lost 9 bases, and 10 bases lay in between. The DNA for the CDR3 is TGTGCCAGCAGTGAATTACAGATCAGGGAGCTGTTTTTT. This encodes CASSELQIRELFF.

Many counts were recorded for this clonotype. The V and J genes are TRBV5-6 and TRBJ1-5; D remains ambiguous. V was shortened by 1 base and J by 4 bases, with 12 bases between the two germline ends. Germline-derived CDR1 and CDR2 are SGHDT and YYEEEE. This CDR3 contains 15 residues. As DNA, the CDR3 is TGTGCCAGCAGCTTGTGTCGAATTGAAAATCAGCCCCAGCATTTT. It codes for CASSLCRIENQPQHF.